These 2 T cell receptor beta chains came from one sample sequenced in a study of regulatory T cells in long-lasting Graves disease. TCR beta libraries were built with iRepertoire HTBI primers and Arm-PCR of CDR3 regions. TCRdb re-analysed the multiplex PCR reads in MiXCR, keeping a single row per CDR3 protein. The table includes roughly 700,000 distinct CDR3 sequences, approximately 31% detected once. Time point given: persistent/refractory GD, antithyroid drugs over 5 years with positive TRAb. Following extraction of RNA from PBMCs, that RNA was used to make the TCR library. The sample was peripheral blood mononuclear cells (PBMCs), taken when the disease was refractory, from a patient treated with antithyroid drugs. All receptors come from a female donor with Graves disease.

The CDR3 sequence: CASSLPQAGNYGYTF. CDR3 coding DNA: TGCGCCAGCAGCTTGCCCCAAGCAGGCAACTATGGCTACACCTTC. V gene TRBV5-1 combines with J gene TRBJ1-2, with D unresolved. Between the trimmed V and J ends, which lost 1 base and 2 bases, there was a span of 12 bases. The CDR3 has 15 residues. The germline CDR1 and CDR2 sequences are SGHRS and YFSETQ. Full variable domain (outside the CDR3, taken from reference TRBV5-1 and TRBJ1-2): KAGVTQTPRYLIKTRGQQVTLSCSPISGHRSVSWYQQTPGQGLQFLFEYFSETQRNKGNFPGRFSGRQFSNSRSEMNVSTLELGDSALYLCASSLPQAGNYGYTFGSGTRLTVV.

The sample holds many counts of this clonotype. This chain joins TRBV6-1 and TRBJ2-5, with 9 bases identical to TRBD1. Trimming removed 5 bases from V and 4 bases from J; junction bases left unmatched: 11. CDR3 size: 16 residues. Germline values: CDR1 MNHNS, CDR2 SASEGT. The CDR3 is CASSKVQGAVGETQYF. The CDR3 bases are TGTGCCAGCAGTAAAGTACAGGGGGCAGTGGGAGAGACCCAGTACTTC.